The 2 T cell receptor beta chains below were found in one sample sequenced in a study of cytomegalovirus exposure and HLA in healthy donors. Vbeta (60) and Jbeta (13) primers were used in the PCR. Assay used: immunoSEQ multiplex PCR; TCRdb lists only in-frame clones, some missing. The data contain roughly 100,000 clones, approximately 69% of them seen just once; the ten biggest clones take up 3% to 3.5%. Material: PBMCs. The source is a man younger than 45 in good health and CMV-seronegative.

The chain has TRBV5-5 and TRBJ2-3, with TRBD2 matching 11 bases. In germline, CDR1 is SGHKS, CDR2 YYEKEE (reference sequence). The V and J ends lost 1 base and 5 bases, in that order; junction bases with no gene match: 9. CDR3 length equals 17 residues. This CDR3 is CASSLWSSGRSIDTQYF. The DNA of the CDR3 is TGTGCCAGCAGCTTGTGGTCTAGCGGGAGGTCGATAGATACGCAGTATTTT.

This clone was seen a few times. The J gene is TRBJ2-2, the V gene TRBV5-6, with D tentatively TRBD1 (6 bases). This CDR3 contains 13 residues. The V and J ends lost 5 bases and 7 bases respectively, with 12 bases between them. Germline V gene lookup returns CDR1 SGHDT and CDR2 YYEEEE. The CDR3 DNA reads TGTGCCAGCAGTTGGACAGCCGACGGGGAGCTGTTTTTT. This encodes CASSWTADGELFF.